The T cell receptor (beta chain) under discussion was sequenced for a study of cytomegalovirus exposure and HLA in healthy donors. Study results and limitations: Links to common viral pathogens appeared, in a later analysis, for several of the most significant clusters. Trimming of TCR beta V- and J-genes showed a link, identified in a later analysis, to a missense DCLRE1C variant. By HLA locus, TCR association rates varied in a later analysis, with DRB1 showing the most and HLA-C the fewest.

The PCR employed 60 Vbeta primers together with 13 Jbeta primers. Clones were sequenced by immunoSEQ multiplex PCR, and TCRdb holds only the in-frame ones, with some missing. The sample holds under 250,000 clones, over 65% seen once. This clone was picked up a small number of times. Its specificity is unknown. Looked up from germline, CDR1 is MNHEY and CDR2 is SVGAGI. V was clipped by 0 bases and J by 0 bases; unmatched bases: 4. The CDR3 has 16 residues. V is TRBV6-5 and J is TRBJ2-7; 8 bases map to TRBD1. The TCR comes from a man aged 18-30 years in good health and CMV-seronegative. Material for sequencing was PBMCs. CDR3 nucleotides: TGTGCCAGCAGTTACTCGGACAGGGCGAGCTCCTACGAGCAGTACTTC. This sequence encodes CASSYSDRASSYEQYF.